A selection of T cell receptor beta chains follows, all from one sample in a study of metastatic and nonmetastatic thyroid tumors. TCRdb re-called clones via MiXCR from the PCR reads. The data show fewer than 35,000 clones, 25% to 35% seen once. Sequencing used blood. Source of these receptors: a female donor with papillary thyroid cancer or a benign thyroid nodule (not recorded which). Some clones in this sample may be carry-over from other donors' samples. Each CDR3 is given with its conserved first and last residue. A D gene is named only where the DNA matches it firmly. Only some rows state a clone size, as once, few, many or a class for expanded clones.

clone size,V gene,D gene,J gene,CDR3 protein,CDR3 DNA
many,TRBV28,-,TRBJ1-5,CASNSPFRGSQHF,TGTGCCAGCAACTCCCCCTTCCGGGGCTCCCAGCATTTT
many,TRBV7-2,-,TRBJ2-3,CASTLGETQYF,TGTGCCTCAACCCTAGGGGAAACGCAGTATTTT
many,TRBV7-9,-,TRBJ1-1,CASSGATGIQVAFF,TGTGCCAGCAGCGGGGCAACGGGGATTCAAGTAGCTTTCTTT
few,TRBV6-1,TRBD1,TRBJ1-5,CASNGQGSGNQPQHF,TGTGCCAGCAACGGACAGGGAAGTGGAAATCAGCCCCAGCATTTT
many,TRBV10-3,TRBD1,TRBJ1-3,CAISERTGAGNTIYF,TGTGCCATCAGTGAAAGGACAGGGGCCGGAAACACCATATATTTT
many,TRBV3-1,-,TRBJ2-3,CASSRRDTQYF,TGTGCCAGCAGCCGACGGGATACGCAGTATTTT
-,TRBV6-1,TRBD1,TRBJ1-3,CASSTGGGGNTIYF,TGTGCCAGCAGTACAGGGGGCGGTGGAAACACCATATATTTT
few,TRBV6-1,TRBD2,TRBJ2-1,CASSEEAGGINEQFF,TGTGCCAGCAGTGAAGAAGCGGGGGGGATCAATGAGCAGTTCTTC
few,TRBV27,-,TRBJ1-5,CASSLWTENQPQRF,TGTGCCAGCAGTTTGTGGACAGAAAATCAGCCCCAGCGTTTT
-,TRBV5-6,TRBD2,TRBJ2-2,CASSLAGTSDSGELFF,TGTGCCAGCAGCTTGGCCGGGACTAGCGATTCCGGGGAGCTGTTTTTT
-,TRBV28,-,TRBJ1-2,CASSLSSRVDYGYTF,TGTGCCAGCAGTTTATCAAGTCGAGTAGACTATGGCTACACCTTC
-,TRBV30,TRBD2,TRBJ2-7,CAWSVKTGGWNEQYF,TGTGCCTGGAGCGTCAAAACGGGAGGGTGGAACGAGCAGTACTTC